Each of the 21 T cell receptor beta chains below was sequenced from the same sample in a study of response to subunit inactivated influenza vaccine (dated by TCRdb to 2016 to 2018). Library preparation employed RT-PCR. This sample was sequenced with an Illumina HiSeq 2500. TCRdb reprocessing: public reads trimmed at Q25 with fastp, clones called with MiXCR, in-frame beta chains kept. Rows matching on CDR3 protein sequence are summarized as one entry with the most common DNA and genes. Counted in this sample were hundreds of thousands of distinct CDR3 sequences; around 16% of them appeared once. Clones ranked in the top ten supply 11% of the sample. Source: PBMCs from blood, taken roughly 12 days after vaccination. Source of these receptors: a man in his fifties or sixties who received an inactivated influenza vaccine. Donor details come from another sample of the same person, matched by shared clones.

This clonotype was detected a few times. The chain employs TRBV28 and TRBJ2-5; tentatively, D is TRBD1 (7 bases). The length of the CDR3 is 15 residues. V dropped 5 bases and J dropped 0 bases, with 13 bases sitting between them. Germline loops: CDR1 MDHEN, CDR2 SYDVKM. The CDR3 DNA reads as TGTGCCAGCAGTATCGCAGGGGGGTACCAAGAGACCCAGTACTTC. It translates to CASSIAGGYQETQYF.

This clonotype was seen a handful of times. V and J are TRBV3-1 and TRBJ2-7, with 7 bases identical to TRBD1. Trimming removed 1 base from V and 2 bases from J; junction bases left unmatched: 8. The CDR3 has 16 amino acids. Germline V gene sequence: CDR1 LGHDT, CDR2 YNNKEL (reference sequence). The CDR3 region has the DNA TGTGCCAGCAGCCAAGGTTGGGACAGAAGTACCTACGAGCAGTACTTC. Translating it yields CASSQGWDRSTYEQYF.

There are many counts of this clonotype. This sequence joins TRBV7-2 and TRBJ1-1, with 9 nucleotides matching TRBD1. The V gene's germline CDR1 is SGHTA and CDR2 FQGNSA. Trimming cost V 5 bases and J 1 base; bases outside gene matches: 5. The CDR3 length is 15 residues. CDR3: CASSPRQGGNTEAFF. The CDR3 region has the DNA TGTGCCAGCAGCCCCCGACAGGGGGGGAACACTGAAGCTTTCTTT.

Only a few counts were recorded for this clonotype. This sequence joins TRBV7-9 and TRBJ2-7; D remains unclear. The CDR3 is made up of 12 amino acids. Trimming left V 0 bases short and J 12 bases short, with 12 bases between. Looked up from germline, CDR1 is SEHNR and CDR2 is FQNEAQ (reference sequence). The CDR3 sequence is CASSLAQQLMYF. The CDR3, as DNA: TGTGCCAGCAGCTTAGCGCAACAGCTTATGTACTTC.

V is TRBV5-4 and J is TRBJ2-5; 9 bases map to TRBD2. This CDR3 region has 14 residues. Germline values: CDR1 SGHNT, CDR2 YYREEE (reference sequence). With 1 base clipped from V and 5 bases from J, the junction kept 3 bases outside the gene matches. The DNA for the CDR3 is TGTGCCAGCAGCTTGCTTCTAGCGGGGGAGACCCAGTACTTC. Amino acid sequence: CASSLLLAGETQYF. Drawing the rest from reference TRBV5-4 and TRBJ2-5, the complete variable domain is ETGVTQSPTHLIKTRGQQVTLRCSSQSGHNTVSWYQQALGQGPQFIFQYYREEENGRGNFPPRFSGLQFPNYSSELNVNALELDDSALYLCASSLLLAGETQYFGPGTRLLVL.

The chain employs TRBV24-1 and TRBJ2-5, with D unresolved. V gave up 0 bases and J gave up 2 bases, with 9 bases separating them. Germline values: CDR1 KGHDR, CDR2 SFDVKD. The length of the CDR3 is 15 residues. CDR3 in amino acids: CATSDLSVGQETQYF. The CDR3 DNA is TGTGCCACCAGTGATTTGTCGGTCGGGCAAGAGACCCAGTACTTC.

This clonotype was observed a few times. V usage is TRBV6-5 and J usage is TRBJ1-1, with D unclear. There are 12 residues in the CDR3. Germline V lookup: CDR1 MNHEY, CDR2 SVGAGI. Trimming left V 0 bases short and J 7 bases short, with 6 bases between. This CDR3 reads CASSYSGGEAFF. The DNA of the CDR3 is TGTGCCAGCAGTTACTCGGGAGGTGAAGCTTTCTTT.

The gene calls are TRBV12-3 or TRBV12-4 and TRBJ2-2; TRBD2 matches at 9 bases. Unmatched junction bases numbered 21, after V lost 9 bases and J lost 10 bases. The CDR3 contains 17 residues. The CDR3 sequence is CASRSGWTSVDHVELFF. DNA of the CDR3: TGTGCCAGTCGATCTGGCTGGACTAGCGTCGACCACGTGGAGCTGTTTTTT.

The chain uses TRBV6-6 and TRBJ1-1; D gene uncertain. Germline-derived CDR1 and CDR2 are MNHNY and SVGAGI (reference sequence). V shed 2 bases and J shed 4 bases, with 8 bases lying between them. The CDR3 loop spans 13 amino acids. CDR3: CASSYGIGTEAFF. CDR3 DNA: TGTGCCAGCAGTTACGGTATTGGCACTGAAGCTTTCTTT.

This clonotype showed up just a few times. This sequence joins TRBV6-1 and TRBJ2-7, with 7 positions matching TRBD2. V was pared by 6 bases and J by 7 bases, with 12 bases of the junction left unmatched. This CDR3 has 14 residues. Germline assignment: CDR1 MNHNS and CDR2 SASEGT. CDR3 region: CASRSGEGIGEQYF. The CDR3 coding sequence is TGTGCCAGCAGATCGGGGGAGGGGATAGGGGAGCAGTACTTC.

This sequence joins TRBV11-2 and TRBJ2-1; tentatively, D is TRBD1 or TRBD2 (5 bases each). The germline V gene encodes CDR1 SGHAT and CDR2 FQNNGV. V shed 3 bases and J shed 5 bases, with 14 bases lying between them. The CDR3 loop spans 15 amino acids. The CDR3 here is CASSLAPGTHNEQFF. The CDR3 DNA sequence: TGTGCCAGCAGCTTGGCTCCGGGGACCCACAATGAGCAGTTCTTC.

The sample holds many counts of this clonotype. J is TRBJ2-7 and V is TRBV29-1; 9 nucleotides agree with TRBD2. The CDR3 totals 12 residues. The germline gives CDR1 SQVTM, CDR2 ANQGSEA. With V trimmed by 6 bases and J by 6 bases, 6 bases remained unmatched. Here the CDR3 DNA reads TGCAGCGTCAGTAGCGGGGGCTTCGAGCAGTACTTC. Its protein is CSVSSGGFEQYF.

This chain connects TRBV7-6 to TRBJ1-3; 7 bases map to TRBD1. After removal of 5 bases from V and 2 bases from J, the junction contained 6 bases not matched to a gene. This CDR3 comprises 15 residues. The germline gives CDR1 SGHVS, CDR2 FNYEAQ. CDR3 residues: CASSPTQGPGNTIYF. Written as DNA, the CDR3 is TGTGCCAGCAGCCCCACACAGGGGCCTGGAAACACCATATATTTT.

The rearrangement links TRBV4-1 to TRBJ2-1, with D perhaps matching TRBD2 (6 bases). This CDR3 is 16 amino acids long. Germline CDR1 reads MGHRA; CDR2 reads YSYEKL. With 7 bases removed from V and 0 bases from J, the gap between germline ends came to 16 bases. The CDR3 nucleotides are TGCGCCAGCAAAAGGGAGGAGGAGAACTCCTACAATGAGCAGTTCTTC. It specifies CASKREEENSYNEQFF.

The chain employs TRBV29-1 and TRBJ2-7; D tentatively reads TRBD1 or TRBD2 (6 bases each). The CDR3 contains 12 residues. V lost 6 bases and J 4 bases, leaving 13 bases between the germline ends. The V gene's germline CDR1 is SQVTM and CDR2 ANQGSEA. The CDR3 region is CSVTGSGYEQYF. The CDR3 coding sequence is TGCAGCGTCACAGGGAGCGGGTACGAGCAGTACTTC.

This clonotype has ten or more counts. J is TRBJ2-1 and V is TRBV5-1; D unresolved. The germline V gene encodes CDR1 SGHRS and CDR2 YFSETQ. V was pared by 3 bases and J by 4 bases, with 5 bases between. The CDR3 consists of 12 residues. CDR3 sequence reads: CASSSQYNEQFF. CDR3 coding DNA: TGCGCCAGCAGCTCACAGTACAATGAGCAGTTCTTC.

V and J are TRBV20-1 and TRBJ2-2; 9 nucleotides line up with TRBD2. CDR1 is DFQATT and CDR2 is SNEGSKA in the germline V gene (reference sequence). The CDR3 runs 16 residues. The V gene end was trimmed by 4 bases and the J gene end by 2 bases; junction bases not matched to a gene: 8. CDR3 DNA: TGCAGTGCTACGGGCGGCGGGAGGGATAACACCGGGGAGCTGTTTTTT. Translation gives CSATGGGRDNTGELFF.

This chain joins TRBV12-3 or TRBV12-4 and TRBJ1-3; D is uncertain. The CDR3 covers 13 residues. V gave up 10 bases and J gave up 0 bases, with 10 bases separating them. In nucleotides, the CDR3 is TGTGCCACCAAAGAGAGCTCTGGAAACACCATATATTTT. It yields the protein CATKESSGNTIYF.

The CDR3 region has the DNA TGTGCCAGCAGTTACTCGCCCAGGGGGAACGCTGGGGCCAACGTCCTGACTTTC. Protein product: CASSYSPRGNAGANVLTF. The chain couples TRBV6-5 to TRBJ2-6, with 7 bases lining up with TRBD1. V shed 0 bases, J shed 2 bases, and the junction held 7 bases outside the gene matches. This CDR3 has 18 residues. The germline V gene has CDR1 MNHEY and CDR2 SVGAGI.

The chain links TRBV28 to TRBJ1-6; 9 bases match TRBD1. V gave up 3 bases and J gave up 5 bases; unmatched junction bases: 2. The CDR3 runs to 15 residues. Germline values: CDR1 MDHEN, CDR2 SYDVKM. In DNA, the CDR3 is TGTGCCAGCAGTTTGGGGGACAGGGATAATTCACCCCTCCACTTT. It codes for CASSLGDRDNSPLHF.

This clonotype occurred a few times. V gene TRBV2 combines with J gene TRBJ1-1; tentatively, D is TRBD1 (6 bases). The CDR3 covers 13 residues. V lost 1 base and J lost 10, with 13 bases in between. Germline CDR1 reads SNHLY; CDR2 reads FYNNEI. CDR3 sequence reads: CASSEEGVGRAFF. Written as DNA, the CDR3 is TGTGCCAGCAGTGAAGAGGGGGTGGGAAGAGCTTTCTTT.